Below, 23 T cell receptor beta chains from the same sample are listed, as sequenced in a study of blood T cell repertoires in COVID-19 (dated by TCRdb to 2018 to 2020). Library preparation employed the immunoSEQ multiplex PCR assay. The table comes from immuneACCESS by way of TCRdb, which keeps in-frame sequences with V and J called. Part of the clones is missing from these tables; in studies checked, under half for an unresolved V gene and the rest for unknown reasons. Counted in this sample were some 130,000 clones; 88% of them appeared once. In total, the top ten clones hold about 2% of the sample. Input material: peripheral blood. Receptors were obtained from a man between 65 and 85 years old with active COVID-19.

In nucleotides, the CDR3 is TGTGCCAGCAGCTTAGTTCGGGGTGGAGAAAAACTGTTTTTT. Its translation: CASSLVRGGEKLFF. The chain joins TRBV7-2 to TRBJ1-4; D is unclear. The V gene's germline CDR1 is SGHTA and CDR2 FQGNSA. Between the trimmed V and J ends, which lost 1 base and 8 bases, there was a span of 11 bases. CDR3 length: 14 residues.

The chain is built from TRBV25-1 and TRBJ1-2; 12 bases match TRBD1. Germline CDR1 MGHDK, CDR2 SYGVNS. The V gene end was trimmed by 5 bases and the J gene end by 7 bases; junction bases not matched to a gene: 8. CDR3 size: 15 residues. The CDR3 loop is CASSKPGQGASGYTF. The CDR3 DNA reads TGTGCCAGCAGTAAACCGGGACAGGGGGCCAGTGGCTACACCTTC.

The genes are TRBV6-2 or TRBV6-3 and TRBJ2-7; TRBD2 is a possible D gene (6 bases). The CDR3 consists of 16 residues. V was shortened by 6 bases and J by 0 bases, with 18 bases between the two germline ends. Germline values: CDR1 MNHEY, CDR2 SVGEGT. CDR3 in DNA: TGTGCCAGCAGCCTCCAGGAGGGACGAAGCTCCTACGAGCAGTACTTC. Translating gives CASSLQEGRSSYEQYF.

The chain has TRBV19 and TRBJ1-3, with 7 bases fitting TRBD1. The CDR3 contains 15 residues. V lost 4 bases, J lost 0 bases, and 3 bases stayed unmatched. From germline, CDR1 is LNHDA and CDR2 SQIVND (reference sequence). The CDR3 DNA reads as TGTGCCAGTAGTACCGGGACAGCCTCTGGAAACACCATATATTTT. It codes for CASSTGTASGNTIYF.

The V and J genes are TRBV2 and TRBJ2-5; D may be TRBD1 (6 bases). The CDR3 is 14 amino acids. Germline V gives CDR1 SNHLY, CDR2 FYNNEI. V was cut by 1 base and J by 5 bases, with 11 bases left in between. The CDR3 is CASSEGTGLETQYF. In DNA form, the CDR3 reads TGTGCCAGCAGTGAAGGTACAGGGCTTGAGACCCAGTACTTC. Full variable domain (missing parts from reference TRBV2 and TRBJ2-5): EPEVTQTPSHQVTQMGQEVILRCVPISNHLYFYWYRQILGQKVEFLVSFYNNEISEKSEIFDDQFSVERPDGSNFTLKIRSTKLEDSAMYFCASSEGTGLETQYFGPGTRLLVL.

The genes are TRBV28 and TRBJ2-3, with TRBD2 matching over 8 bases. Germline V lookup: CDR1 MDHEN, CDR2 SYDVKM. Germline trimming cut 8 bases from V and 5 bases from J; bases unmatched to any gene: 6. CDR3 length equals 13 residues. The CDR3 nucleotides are TGTGCCAGCCGGGGGGGGCTCGGAGATACGCAGTATTTT. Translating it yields CASRGGLGDTQYF.

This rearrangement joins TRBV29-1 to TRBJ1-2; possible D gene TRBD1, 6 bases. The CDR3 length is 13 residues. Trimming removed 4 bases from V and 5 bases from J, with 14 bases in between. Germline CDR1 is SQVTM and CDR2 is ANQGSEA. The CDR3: CSVGTVDRYGYTF. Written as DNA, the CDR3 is TGCAGCGTTGGGACAGTAGATAGGTATGGCTACACCTTC.

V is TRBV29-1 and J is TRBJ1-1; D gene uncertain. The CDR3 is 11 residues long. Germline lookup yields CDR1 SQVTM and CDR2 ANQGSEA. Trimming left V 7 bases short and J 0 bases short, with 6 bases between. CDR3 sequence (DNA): TGCAGCGCGACATTGAACACTGAAGCTTTCTTT. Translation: CSATLNTEAFF. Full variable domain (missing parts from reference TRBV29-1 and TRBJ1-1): SAVISQKPSRDICQRGTSLTIQCQVDSQVTMMFWYRQQPGQSLTLIATANQGSEATYESGFVIDKFPISRPNLTFSTLTVSNMSPEDSSIYLCSATLNTEAFFGQGTRLTVV.

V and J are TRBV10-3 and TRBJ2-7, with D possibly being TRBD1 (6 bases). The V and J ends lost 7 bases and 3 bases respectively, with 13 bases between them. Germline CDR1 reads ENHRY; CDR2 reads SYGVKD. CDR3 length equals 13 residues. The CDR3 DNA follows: TGTGCCATCACTGGGGGACAATACTACGAGCAGTACTTC. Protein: CAITGGQYYEQYF.

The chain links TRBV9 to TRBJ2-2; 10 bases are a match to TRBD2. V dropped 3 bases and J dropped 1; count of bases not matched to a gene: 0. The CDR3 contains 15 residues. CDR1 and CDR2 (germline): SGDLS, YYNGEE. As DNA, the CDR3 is TGTGCCAGCAGCGCTAGCGGGGGGAACACCGGGGAGCTGTTTTTT. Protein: CASSASGGNTGELFF.

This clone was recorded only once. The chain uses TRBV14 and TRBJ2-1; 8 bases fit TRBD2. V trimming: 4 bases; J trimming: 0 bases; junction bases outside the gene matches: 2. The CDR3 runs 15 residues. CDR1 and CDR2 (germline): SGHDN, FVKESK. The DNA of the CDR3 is TGTGCCAGCAGCCGCCTAGCGGGCTCCTACAATGAGCAGTTCTTC. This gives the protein CASSRLAGSYNEQFF.

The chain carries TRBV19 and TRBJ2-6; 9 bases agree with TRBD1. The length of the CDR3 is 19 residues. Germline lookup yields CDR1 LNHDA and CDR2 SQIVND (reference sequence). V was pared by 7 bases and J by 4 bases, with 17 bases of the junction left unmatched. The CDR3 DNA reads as TGTGCCAGTAACAAAGGCCCGGGACAGGGACTGGCAGGGGCCAACGTCCTGACTTTC. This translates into CASNKGPGQGLAGANVLTF.

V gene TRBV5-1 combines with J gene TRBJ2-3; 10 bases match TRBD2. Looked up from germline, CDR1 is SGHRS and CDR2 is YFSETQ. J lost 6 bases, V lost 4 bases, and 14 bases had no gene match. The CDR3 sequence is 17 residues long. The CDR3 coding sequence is TGCGCCAGCAGCCTCCAGCCTAGCGGGAGTCTCCCGGATACGCAGTATTTT. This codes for CASSLQPSGSLPDTQYF.

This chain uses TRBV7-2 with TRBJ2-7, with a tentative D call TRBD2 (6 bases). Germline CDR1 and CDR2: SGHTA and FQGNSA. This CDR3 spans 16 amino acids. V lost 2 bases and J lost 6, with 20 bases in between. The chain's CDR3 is CASSLTRDFFVPEQYF. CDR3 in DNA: TGTGCCAGCAGCTTAACCCGGGACTTCTTTGTTCCCGAGCAGTACTTC.

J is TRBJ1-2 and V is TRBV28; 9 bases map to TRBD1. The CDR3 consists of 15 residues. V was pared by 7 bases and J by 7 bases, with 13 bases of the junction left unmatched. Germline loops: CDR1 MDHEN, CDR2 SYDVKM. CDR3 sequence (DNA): TGTGCCAGCACCTCCCACGGGACAGGGCCGGGTGGCTACACCTTC. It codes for CASTSHGTGPGGYTF.

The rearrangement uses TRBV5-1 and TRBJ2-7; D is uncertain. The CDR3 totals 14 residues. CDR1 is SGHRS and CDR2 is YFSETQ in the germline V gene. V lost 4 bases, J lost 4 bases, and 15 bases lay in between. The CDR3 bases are TGCGCCAGCAGCCCGGCTCAGCGTGGATACGAGCAGTACTTC. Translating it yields CASSPAQRGYEQYF.

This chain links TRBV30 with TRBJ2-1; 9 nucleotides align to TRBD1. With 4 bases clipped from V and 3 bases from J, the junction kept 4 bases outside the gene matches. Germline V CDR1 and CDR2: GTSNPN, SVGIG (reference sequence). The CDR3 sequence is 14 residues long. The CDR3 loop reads CAWTGTGNYNEQFF. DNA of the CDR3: TGTGCCTGGACCGGGACAGGGAACTACAATGAGCAGTTCTTC.

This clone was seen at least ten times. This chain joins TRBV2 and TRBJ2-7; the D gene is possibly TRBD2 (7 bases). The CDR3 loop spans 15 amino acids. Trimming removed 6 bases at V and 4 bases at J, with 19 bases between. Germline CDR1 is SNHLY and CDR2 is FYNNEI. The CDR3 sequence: CASSGGSDSLYEQYF. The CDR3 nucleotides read TGTGCCAGCAGCGGGGGGTCGGACAGCTTATACGAGCAGTACTTC.

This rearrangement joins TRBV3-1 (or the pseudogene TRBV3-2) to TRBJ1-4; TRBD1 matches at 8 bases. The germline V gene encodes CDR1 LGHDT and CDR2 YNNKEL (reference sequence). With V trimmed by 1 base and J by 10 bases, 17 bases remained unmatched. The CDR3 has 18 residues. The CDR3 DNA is TGTGCCAGCAGCCAAGGTGGGACAGGAGCCCAGGACGAAGGAAAACTGTTTTTT. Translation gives CASSQGGTGAQDEGKLFF.

CDR3 residues: CASSLWLAPDNEQFF. CDR3 DNA sequence: TGTGCCAGCAGTTTATGGCTAGCGCCAGACAATGAGCAGTTCTTC. The chain joins TRBV27 to TRBJ2-1; tentatively, D is TRBD2 (6 bases). Germline V gene data show CDR1 as MNHEY and CDR2 as SMNVEV (reference sequence). The CDR3 totals 15 residues. The V end was cut by 1 base, the J end by 5 bases, with 12 bases between.

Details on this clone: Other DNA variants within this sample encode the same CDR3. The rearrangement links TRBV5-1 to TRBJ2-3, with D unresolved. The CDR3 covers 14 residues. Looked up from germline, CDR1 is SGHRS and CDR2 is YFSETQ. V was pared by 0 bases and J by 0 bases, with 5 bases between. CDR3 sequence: CASSLGGSTDTQYF. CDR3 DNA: TGCGCCAGCAGCTTGGGCGGTAGCACAGATACGCAGTATTTT. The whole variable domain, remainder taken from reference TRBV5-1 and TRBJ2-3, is KAGVTQTPRYLIKTRGQQVTLSCSPISGHRSVSWYQQTPGQGLQFLFEYFSETQRNKGNFPGRFSGRQFSNSRSEMNVSTLELGDSALYLCASSLGGSTDTQYFGPGTRLTVL.

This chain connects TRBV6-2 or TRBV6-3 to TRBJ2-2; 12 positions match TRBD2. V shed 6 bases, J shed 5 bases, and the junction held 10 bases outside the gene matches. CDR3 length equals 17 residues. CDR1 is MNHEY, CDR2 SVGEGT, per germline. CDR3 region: CASSPRLAGVGTGELFF. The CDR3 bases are TGTGCCAGCAGCCCTCGACTAGCGGGAGTGGGAACCGGGGAGCTGTTTTTT.

CDR3 region: CASSRKAGEWTDTQYF. DNA of the CDR3: TGTGCCAGCAGCCGTAAAGCGGGAGAGTGGACAGATACGCAGTATTTT. The rearrangement joins TRBV7-2 to TRBJ2-3, with 8 bases lining up with TRBD2. CDR1 and CDR2 from the germline V gene are SGHTA and FQGNSA. The CDR3 covers 16 residues. The V and J ends lost 5 bases and 3 bases, in that order; junction bases with no gene match: 10.